This T cell receptor beta chain was captured by sequencing in a study of OX40 agonist ivuxolimab in advanced cancers. Study summary: Patients with hepatocellular carcinoma, melanoma, renal cell or head and neck cancer made up the dose-escalation patients. From about 23 to 85 years was the age range, with a mean of roughly 59 years, and around 80% were male.

CDR1 is SNHLY and CDR2 is FYNNEI in the germline V gene. The CDR3 is made up of 15 amino acids. Trimming removed 0 bases at V and 0 bases at J, with 8 bases between. The table came from immunoSEQ multiplex PCR; TCRdb's copy has only in-frame clones and leaves some out. The sample yields more than 70,000 clones, roughly nine tenths seen once. V and J are TRBV2 and TRBJ2-5; D remains unclear. The TCR comes from an adult with an advanced solid tumor such as melanoma, head and neck, liver or kidney cancer. The sample was CD4+ or CD8+ T cells sorted from blood, taken in a trial of the OX40 agonist ivuxolimab. The DNA for the CDR3 is TGTGCCAGCAGTGAAGCGCTATATAACCAAGAGACCCAGTACTTC. Its translation: CASSEALYNQETQYF. Full variable domain (remainder filled in from reference TRBV2 and TRBJ2-5): EPEVTQTPSHQVTQMGQEVILRCVPISNHLYFYWYRQILGQKVEFLVSFYNNEISEKSEIFDDQFSVERPDGSNFTLKIRSTKLEDSAMYFCASSEALYNQETQYFGPGTRLLVL.